The next 12 T cell receptor beta chains were all read from a single sample in a study of T cell repertoires in cytomegalovirus infection. Antigen specificity for these receptors is unknown. TCRdb redid the calling of the reads with MiXCR, one entry per CDR3 protein. The table has 110,000 to 150,000 distinct CDR3 sequences, around 30% seen once. The starting material was CD8+ T cells from cultured PBMCs, obtained from culture after CMV antigen stimulation. The receptor source for this set is a human donor in good health (CMV status not recorded). Some clones in this sample may be carry-over from other donors' samples.

This clonotype was seen a handful of times. V usage is TRBV5-1 and J usage is TRBJ2-3; TRBD2 matches 9 bases. Germline V lookup: CDR1 SGHRS, CDR2 YFSETQ. The CDR3 contains 14 residues. With V trimmed by 7 bases and J by 1 base, 4 bases remained unmatched. CDR3 DNA sequence: TGCGCCAGCCAGCTAGCGGGACGCACAGATACGCAGTATTTT. Residues: CASQLAGRTDTQYF. Supplemented by reference TRBV5-1 and TRBJ2-3, the full variable domain reads KAGVTQTPRYLIKTRGQQVTLSCSPISGHRSVSWYQQTPGQGLQFLFEYFSETQRNKGNFPGRFSGRQFSNSRSEMNVSTLELGDSALYLCASQLAGRTDTQYFGPGTRLTVL.

This clonotype has ten or more counts. This chain joins TRBV20-1 and TRBJ1-5; no clear D gene. Germline V CDR1 and CDR2: DFQATT, SNEGSKA (reference sequence). The CDR3 length is 14 residues. Trimming removed 1 base from V and 2 bases from J, with 9 bases in between. As DNA, the CDR3 is TGCAGTGCTAGAGTTCCGTCGGGCAATCAGCCCCAGCATTTT. Protein sequence: CSARVPSGNQPQHF.

This clonotype was seen a handful of times. The rearrangement uses TRBV28 and TRBJ2-1; 8 bases align to TRBD2. This CDR3 spans 16 amino acids. V dropped 5 bases and J dropped 6; count of bases not matched to a gene: 12. The V gene's germline CDR1 is MDHEN and CDR2 SYDVKM. The CDR3 loop reads CASSPVGGAASNEQFF. In DNA form, the CDR3 reads TGTGCCAGCAGTCCGGTCGGGGGGGCGGCGAGCAATGAGCAGTTCTTC.

The chain employs TRBV6-6 and TRBJ2-5, with 7 bases matching TRBD1. Germline V CDR1 and CDR2: MNHNY, SVGAGI (reference sequence). The junction had 1 base not matched to a gene; V was cut back by 0 bases and J by 3 bases. This CDR3 is built from 14 residues. CDR3 region: CASSYSGQEETQYF. CDR3 in DNA: TGTGCCAGCAGTTACTCCGGACAGGAAGAGACCCAGTACTTC.

This clonotype is labeled as medium-sized. This chain joins TRBV6-1 and TRBJ1-3; a weak D match, TRBD1 (6 bases). The CDR3 is 17 amino acids. V lost 1 base, J lost 0 bases, and 13 bases lay in between. Per germline, CDR1 MNHNS and CDR2 SASEGT. The chain's CDR3 is CASSEEFGGFSGNTIYF. CDR3 DNA: TGTGCCAGCAGTGAAGAGTTCGGGGGCTTCTCTGGAAACACCATATATTTT.

The genes are TRBV7-9 and TRBJ2-3; 8 bases agree with TRBD2. V lost 7 bases and J lost 7; bases outside the gene matches: 13. From germline, CDR1 is SEHNR and CDR2 FQNEAQ (reference sequence). The CDR3 extends over 15 amino acids. CDR3 in amino acids: CASNLPGLETNTQYF. The CDR3 nucleotides are TGTGCCAGCAATTTACCGGGACTAGAGACGAATACGCAGTATTTT.

The chain employs TRBV7-2 and TRBJ2-5, with 15 nucleotides matching TRBD2. Germline CDR1 reads SGHTA; CDR2 reads FQGNSA. V was clipped by 0 bases and J by 6 bases; unmatched bases: 2. CDR3 length equals 16 residues. CDR3 residues: CASSLAGLAGGQTQYF. The CDR3 region has the DNA TGTGCCAGCAGCTTAGCGGGACTAGCGGGGGGCCAGACCCAGTACTTC.

This clonotype was counted only a few times. V and J are TRBV20-1 and TRBJ2-1; D unclear. The CDR3 contains 14 residues. Trimming took off 4 bases at V and 2 bases at J, with 12 bases between the two ends. The germline gives CDR1 DFQATT, CDR2 SNEGSKA (reference sequence). DNA of the CDR3: TGCAGTGCTACCCCCACCACTACCTACAATGAGCAGTTCTTC. It codes for CSATPTTTYNEQFF.

This clonotype turned up a few times. V and J are TRBV11-2 and TRBJ2-1; D is possibly TRBD1 or TRBD2 (6 bases each). The germline V and J ends were trimmed by 2 bases and 5 bases, with 16 bases remaining between them. Per germline, CDR1 SGHAT and CDR2 FQNNGV. This CDR3 is 16 amino acids long. The CDR3: CASSLNAGGYNNEQFF. The CDR3 DNA reads TGTGCCAGCAGCTTAAACGCCGGGGGCTATAACAATGAGCAGTTCTTC.

V and J are TRBV3-1 and TRBJ2-2; tentative D call: TRBD1 (6 bases). The CDR3 spans 14 residues. Germline V gene lookup returns CDR1 LGHDT and CDR2 YNNKEL (reference sequence). V dropped 7 bases and J dropped 4 bases, with 13 bases sitting between them. The CDR3 nucleotides are TGTGCCAGCACGAGGACAGAAACCACCGGGGAGCTGTTTTTT. Translated, it gives CASTRTETTGELFF.

The V gene is TRBV7-6, the J gene TRBJ1-2; 8 positions agree with TRBD1. From germline, CDR1 is SGHVS and CDR2 FNYEAQ. The CDR3 sequence is 16 residues long. Germline trimming cut 5 bases from V and 4 bases from J; bases unmatched to any gene: 12. The CDR3 reads CASSTGQGPFGYGYTF. The CDR3 nucleotides read TGTGCCAGCAGCACAGGACAGGGCCCGTTTGGCTATGGCTACACCTTC.

This sequence joins TRBV9 and TRBJ2-3; D possibly uses TRBD1 or TRBD2 (5 bases each). CDR1 SGDLS and CDR2 YYNGEE come from the germline V gene. Trimming cost V 4 bases and J 4 bases, with 13 bases left between them. The CDR3 consists of 14 residues. CDR3 residues: CASSPVGAADTQYF. The DNA of the CDR3 is TGTGCCAGCAGCCCGGTCGGGGCAGCAGATACGCAGTATTTT. The full variable domain, in which reference TRBV9 and TRBJ2-3 provide the parts outside the CDR3, is DSGVTQTPKHLITATGQRVTLRCSPRSGDLSVYWYQQSLDQGLQFLIQYYNGEERAKGNILERFSAQQFPDLHSELNLSSLELGDSALYFCASSPVGAADTQYFGPGTRLTVL.